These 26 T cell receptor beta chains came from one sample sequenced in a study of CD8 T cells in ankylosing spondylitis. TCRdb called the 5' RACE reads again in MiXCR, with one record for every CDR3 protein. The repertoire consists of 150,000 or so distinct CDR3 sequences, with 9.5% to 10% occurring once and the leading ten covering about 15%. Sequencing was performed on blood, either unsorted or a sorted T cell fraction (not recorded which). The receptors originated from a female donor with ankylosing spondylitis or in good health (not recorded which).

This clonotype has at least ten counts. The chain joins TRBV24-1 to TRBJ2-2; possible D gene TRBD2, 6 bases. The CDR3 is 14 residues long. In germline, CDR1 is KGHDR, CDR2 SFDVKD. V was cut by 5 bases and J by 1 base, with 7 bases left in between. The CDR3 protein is CATSVGRNTGELFF. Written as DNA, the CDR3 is TGTGCCACCAGTGTCGGGAGGAACACCGGGGAGCTGTTTTTT.

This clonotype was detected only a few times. The DNA of the CDR3 is TGTGCCAGCAGCGCGGGACAGAAGAAGGCAGGAGGCTACACCTTC. Residues: CASSAGQKKAGGYTF. This rearrangement joins TRBV7-8 to TRBJ1-2, with 7 bases lining up with TRBD1. V dropped 5 bases and J dropped 8; count of bases not matched to a gene: 14. Germline lookup yields CDR1 SGHVS and CDR2 FQNEAQ. This CDR3 is 15 amino acids long. Filled out from reference TRBV7-8 and TRBJ1-2, the complete variable domain reads GAGVSQSPRYKVAKRGQDVALRCDPISGHVSLFWYQQALGQGPEFLTYFQNEAQLDKSGLPSDRFFAERPEGSVSTLKIQRTQQEDSAVYLCASSAGQKKAGGYTFGSGTRLTVV.

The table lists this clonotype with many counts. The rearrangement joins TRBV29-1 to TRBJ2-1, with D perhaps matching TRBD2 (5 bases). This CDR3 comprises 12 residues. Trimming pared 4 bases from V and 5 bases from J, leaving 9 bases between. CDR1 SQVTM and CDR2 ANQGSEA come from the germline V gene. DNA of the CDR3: TGCAGCGTTGGGCCGAGGGACAATGAGCAGTTCTTC. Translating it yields CSVGPRDNEQFF.

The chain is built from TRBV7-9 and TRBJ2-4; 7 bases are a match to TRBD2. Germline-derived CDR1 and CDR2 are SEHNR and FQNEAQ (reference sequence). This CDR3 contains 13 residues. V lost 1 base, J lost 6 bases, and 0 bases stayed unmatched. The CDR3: CASSLGLANIQYF. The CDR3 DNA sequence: TGTGCCAGCAGCTTAGGACTAGCAAACATTCAGTACTTC.

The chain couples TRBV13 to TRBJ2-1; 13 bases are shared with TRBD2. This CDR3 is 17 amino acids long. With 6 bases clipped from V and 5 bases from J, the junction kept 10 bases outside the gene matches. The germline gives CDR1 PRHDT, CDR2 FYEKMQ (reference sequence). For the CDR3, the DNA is TGTGCCAGCAGACATACAACTAGCGGGAGGGCCCACAATGAGCAGTTCTTC. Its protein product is CASRHTTSGRAHNEQFF.

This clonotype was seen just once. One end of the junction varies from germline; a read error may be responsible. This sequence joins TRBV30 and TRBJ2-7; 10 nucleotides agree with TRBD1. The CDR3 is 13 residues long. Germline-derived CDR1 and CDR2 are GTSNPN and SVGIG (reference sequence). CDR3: CARSRDRGDEQYF. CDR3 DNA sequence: TGTGCCCGGAGCCGGGACAGGGGAGACGAGCAGTACTTC. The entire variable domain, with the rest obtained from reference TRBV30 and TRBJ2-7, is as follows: SQTIHQWPATLVQPVGSPLSLECTVEGTSNPNLYWYRQAAGRGLQLLFYSVGIGQISSEVPQNLSASRPQDRQFILSSKKLLLSDSGFYLCARSRDRGDEQYFGPGTRLTVT.

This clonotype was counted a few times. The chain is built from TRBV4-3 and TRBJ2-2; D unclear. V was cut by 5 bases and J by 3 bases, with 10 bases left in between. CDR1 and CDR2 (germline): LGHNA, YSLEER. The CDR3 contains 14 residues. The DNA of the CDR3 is TGCGCCAGCAGCGCCCAAGGGCACACCGGGGAGCTGTTTTTT. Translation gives CASSAQGHTGELFF.

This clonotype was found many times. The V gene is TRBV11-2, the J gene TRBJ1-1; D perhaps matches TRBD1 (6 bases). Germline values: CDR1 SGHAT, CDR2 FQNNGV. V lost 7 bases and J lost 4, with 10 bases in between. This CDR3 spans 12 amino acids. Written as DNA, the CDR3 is TGTGCCAGCAACCAGGGGACCACTGAAGCTTTCTTT. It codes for CASNQGTTEAFF.

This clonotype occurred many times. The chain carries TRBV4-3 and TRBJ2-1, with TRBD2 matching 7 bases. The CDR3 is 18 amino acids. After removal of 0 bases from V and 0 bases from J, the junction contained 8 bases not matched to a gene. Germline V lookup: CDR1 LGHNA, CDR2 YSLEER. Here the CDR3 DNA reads TGCGCCAGCAGCCAAGAAGGGTCGGGCGGGAGCTCCTACAATGAGCAGTTCTTC. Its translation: CASSQEGSGGSSYNEQFF.

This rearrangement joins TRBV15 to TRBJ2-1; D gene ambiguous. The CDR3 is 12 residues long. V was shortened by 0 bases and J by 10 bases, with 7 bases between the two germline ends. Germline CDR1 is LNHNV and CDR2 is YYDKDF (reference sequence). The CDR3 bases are TGTGCCACCAGCAGAGATCAGGCCGAGCAGTTCTTC. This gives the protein CATSRDQAEQFF. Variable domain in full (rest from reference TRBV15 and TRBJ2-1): DAMVIQNPRYQVTQFGKPVTLSCSQTLNHNVMYWYQQKSSQAPKLLFHYYDKDFNNEADTPDNFQSRRPNTSFCFLDIRSPGLGDTAMYLCATSRDQAEQFFGPGTRLTVL.

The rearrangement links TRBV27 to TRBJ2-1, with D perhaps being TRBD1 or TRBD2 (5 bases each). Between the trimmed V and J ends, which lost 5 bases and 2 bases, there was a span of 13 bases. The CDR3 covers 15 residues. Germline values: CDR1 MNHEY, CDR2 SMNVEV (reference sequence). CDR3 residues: CASSLPGTTYNEQFF. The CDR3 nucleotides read TGTGCCAGCAGTCTCCCCGGGACCACCTACAATGAGCAGTTCTTC.

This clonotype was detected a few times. The CDR3 sequence: CASSYSLQGERFF. The CDR3 nucleotides are TGTGCCAGCAGTTACTCGTTGCAGGGAGAGAGGTTCTTC. The chain carries TRBV6-2 or TRBV6-3 and TRBJ2-1; D possibly uses TRBD1 or TRBD2 (5 bases each). CDR1 is MNHEY and CDR2 is SVGEGT in the germline V gene. The V end lost 0 bases, the J end lost 15 bases, and 15 bases lay between the germline ends. The CDR3 sequence is 13 residues long.

The CDR3 DNA reads as TGTGCCAGCAGTTACGGTAGGAAAGGCCCCACCTACGAGCAGTACTTC. It specifies CASSYGRKGPTYEQYF. The rearrangement joins TRBV6-2 or TRBV6-3 to TRBJ2-7; D not certain. The CDR3 length is 16 residues. Trimming pared 2 bases from V and 2 bases from J, leaving 16 bases between. CDR1 is MNHEY and CDR2 is SVGEGT in the germline V gene.

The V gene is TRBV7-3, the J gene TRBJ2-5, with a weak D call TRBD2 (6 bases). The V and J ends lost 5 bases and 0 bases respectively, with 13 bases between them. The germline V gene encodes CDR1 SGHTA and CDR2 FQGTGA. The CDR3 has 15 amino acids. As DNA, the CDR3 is TGTGCCAGCAGCCCTGGGCCGGGAGACCAAGAGACCCAGTACTTC. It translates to CASSPGPGDQETQYF.

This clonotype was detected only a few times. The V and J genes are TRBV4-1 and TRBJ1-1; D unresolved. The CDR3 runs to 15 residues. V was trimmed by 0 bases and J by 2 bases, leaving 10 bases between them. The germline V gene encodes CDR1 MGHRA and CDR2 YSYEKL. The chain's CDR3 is CASSQDNTANTEAFF. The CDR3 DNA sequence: TGCGCCAGCAGCCAAGATAATACAGCAAACACTGAAGCTTTCTTT.

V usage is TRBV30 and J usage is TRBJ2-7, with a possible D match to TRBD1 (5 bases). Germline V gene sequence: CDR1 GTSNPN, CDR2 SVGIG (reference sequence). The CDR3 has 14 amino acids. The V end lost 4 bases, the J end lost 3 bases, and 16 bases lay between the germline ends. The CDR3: CAWIDPGKDYEQYF. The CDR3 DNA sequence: TGTGCCTGGATTGATCCAGGGAAGGACTACGAGCAGTACTTC.

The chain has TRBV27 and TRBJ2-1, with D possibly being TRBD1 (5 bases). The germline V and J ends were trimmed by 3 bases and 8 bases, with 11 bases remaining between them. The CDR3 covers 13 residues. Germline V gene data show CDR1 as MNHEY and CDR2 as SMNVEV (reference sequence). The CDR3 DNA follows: TGTGCCAGCAGTTTTGGGCAGGGCTATGAGCAGTTCTTC. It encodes CASSFGQGYEQFF.

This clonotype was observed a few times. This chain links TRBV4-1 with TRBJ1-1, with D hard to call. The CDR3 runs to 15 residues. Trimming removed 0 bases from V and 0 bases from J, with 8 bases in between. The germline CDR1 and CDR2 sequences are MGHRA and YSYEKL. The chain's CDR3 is CASSQDELMNTEAFF. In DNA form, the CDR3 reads TGCGCCAGCAGCCAAGACGAGCTCATGAACACTGAAGCTTTCTTT.

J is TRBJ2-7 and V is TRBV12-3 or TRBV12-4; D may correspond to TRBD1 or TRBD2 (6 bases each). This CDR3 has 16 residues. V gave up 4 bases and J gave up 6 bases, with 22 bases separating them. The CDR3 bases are TGTGCCAGCAGTTCCAGGGGAGGAGGCGGAGTACGCGAGCAGTACTTC. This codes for CASSSRGGGGVREQYF.

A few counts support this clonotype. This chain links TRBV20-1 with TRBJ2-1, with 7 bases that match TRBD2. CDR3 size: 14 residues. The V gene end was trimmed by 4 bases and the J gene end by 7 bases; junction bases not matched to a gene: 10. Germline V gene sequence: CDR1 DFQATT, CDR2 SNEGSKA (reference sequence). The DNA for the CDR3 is TGCAGTGCTATCCGGGAGGTCCAGCTTAATGAGCAGTTCTTC. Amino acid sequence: CSAIREVQLNEQFF.

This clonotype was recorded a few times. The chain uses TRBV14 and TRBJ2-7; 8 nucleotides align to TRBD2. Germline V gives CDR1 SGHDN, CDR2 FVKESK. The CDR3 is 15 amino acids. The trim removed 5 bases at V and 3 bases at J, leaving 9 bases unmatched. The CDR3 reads CASSLASGSFYEQYF. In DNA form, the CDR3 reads TGTGCCAGCAGCTTGGCAAGCGGGAGCTTCTACGAGCAGTACTTC.

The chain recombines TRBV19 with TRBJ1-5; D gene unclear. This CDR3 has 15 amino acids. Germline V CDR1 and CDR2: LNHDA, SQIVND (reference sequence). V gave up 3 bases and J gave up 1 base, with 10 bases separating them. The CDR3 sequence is CASSMVSLSNQPQHF. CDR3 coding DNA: TGTGCCAGTAGTATGGTTTCGCTGAGCAATCAGCCCCAGCATTTT.

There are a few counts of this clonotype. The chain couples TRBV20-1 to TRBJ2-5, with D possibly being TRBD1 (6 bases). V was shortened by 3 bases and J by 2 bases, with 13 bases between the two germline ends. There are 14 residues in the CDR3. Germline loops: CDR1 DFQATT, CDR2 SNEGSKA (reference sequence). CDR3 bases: TGCAGTGCTAGGCAGGGGTCTGGTCAAGAGACCCAGTACTTC. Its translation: CSARQGSGQETQYF.

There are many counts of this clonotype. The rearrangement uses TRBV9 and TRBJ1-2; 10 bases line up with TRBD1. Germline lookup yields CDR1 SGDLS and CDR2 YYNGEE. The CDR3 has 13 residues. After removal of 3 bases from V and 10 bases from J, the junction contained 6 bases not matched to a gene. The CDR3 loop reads CASSAGQGVVYTF. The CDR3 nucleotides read TGTGCCAGCAGCGCCGGACAGGGGGTGGTCTACACCTTC.

CDR3 bases: TGTGCCAGCACCTGGGGGACTAGCGGTACAGATACGCAGTATTTT. This codes for CASTWGTSGTDTQYF. The rearrangement links TRBV12-3 or TRBV12-4 to TRBJ2-3; the match to TRBD2 covers 11 bases. Trimming at V came to 7 bases and at J to 3 bases, leaving 6 bases not matched to a gene. This CDR3 contains 15 residues.

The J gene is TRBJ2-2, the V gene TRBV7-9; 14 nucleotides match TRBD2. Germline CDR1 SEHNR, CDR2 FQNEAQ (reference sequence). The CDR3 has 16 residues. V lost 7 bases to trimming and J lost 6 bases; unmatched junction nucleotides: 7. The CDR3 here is CASTGLAGGQPGELFF. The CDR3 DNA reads TGTGCCAGCACCGGACTAGCGGGAGGCCAGCCCGGGGAGCTGTTTTTT.